This TCR beta chain is from a study of T cell repertoires in cytomegalovirus infection. One entry per CDR3 protein, called by TCRdb with MiXCR from the reads. The sample holds fewer than 550,000 distinct CDR3 sequences, roughly 30% seen once. This clonotype was counted at least ten times. The CDR3 length is 16 residues. The germline V and J ends were trimmed by 0 bases and 0 bases, with 9 bases remaining between them. Germline CDR1 reads ENHRY; CDR2 reads SYGVKD. The V call is TRBV10-3, the J call TRBJ2-1; D ambiguous. The source material was PBMCs. This sequence originates from a human donor in good health (CMV status not recorded). Some clones in this sample may be carry-over from other donors' samples. The chain's CDR3 is CAISESLWNSYNEQFF. Here the CDR3 DNA reads TGTGCCATCAGTGAGTCGCTTTGGAACTCCTACAATGAGCAGTTCTTC.